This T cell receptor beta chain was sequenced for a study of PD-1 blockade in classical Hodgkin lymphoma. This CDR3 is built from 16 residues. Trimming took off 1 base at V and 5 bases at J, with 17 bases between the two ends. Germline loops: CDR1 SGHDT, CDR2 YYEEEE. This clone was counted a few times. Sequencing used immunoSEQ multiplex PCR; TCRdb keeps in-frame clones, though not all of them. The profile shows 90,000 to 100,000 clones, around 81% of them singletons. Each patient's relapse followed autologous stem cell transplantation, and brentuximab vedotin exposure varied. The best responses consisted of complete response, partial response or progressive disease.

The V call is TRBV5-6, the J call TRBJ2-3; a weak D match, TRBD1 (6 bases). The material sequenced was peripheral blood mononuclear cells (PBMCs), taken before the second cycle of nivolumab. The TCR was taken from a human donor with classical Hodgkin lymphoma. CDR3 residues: CASSLLSGTRVDTQYF. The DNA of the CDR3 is TGTGCCAGCAGCTTGTTGTCCGGGACAAGAGTAGATACGCAGTATTTT. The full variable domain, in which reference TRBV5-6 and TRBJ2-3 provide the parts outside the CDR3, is DAGVTQSPTHLIKTRGQQVTLRCSPKSGHDTVSWYQQALGQGPQFIFQYYEEEERQRGNFPDRFSGHQFPNYSSELNVNALLLGDSALYLCASSLLSGTRVDTQYFGPGTRLTVL.